Each of the 21 T cell receptor beta chains below was sequenced from the same sample in a study of cytomegalovirus exposure and HLA in healthy donors. PCR involved 60 Vbeta and 13 Jbeta primers. Assay: immunoSEQ multiplex PCR; the TCRdb copy retains only in-frame clones and omits some. Among hundreds of thousands of clones listed, 75% to 85% were seen once. Sequenced input: PBMCs. These receptors were obtained from a woman aged 55-75 years in good health and CMV-seropositive.

The chain joins TRBV19 to TRBJ2-7, with D perhaps matching TRBD1 (6 bases). Germline loops: CDR1 LNHDA, CDR2 SQIVND (reference sequence). The V and J ends lost 4 bases and 0 bases respectively, with 10 bases between them. This CDR3 has 14 residues. CDR3 coding DNA: TGTGCCAGTAGTAGACAGGTGAGCTCCTACGAGCAGTACTTC. As protein: CASSRQVSSYEQYF.

The rearrangement joins TRBV4-2 to TRBJ2-7; D is uncertain. The ends were cut back, 1 base at V and 4 bases at J, with 5 bases in the middle. Germline V CDR1 and CDR2: LGHNA, YNFKEQ. This CDR3 spans 12 amino acids. The CDR3 loop is CASSQGPYEQYF. The DNA of the CDR3 is TGTGCCAGCAGCCAAGGTCCGTACGAGCAGTACTTC.

This clone appeared a single time. The chain joins TRBV6-4 to TRBJ2-7; 12 positions agree with TRBD2. The junction had 5 bases not matched to a gene; V was cut back by 5 bases and J by 0 bases. This CDR3 region has 16 residues. Germline V lookup: CDR1 MRHNA, CDR2 SNTAGT. The CDR3 loop is CASSLTSGGTSYEQYF. CDR3 in DNA: TGTGCCAGCAGTTTAACTAGCGGGGGGACCTCCTACGAGCAGTACTTC.

This clone was counted only a few times. The chain uses TRBV5-4 and TRBJ1-1; maybe TRBD1 (6 bases). This CDR3 has 14 amino acids. Deletions cut 0 bases from V and 0 bases from J, with 6 bases between. Germline lookup yields CDR1 SGHNT and CDR2 YYREEE (reference sequence). The CDR3 here is CASSLEGVNTEAFF. The CDR3 coding sequence is TGTGCCAGCAGCTTGGAGGGGGTGAACACTGAAGCTTTCTTT.

This clone came up once. This rearrangement joins TRBV2 to TRBJ2-1, with 8 bases lining up with TRBD2. This CDR3 region has 15 residues. V shed 7 bases and J 4 bases; nucleotides not matched to a gene: 9. The germline V gene encodes CDR1 SNHLY and CDR2 FYNNEI. The CDR3 loop reads CASNEPGLGYNEQFF. As DNA, the CDR3 is TGTGCCAGCAACGAGCCGGGACTAGGGTACAATGAGCAGTTCTTC.

CDR3 sequence: CASSPGLAGLIEQYF. CDR3 nucleotides: TGTGCCAGCAGCCCAGGACTAGCGGGGCTGATAGAGCAGTACTTC. V usage is TRBV7-9 and J usage is TRBJ2-5, with 12 bases aligning to TRBD2. Germline V gene lookup returns CDR1 SEHNR and CDR2 FQNEAQ (reference sequence). The CDR3 covers 15 residues. The junction had 12 bases not matched to a gene; V was cut back by 5 bases and J by 11 bases. Based on the CDR3 plus reference TRBV7-9 and TRBJ2-5, the full variable domain is DTGVSQNPRHKITKRGQNVTFRCDPISEHNRLYWYRQTLGQGPEFLTYFQNEAQLEKSRLLSDRFSAERPKGSFSTLEIQRTEQGDSAMYLCASSPGLAGLIEQYFGPGTRLLVL.

The chain links TRBV5-6 to TRBJ1-2, with 7 bases lining up with TRBD1. Germline loops: CDR1 SGHDT, CDR2 YYEEEE. CDR3 length equals 14 residues. The junction had 4 bases not matched to a gene; V was cut back by 3 bases and J by 2 bases. The CDR3 reads CASSSRDRNYGYTF. The CDR3 DNA sequence: TGTGCCAGCAGCTCCCGGGACAGAAACTATGGCTACACCTTC. The full variable domain, in which reference TRBV5-6 and TRBJ1-2 provide the parts outside the CDR3, is DAGVTQSPTHLIKTRGQQVTLRCSPKSGHDTVSWYQQALGQGPQFIFQYYEEEERQRGNFPDRFSGHQFPNYSSELNVNALLLGDSALYLCASSSRDRNYGYTFGSGTRLTVV.

V is TRBV7-7 and J is TRBJ2-2; 9 bases align to TRBD1. With V trimmed by 5 bases and J by 3 bases, 4 bases remained unmatched. Germline V gives CDR1 SSHAT, CDR2 FNYEAQ (reference sequence). CDR3 length: 15 residues. The CDR3 sequence is CASSIGTGYTGELFF. The CDR3 nucleotides read TGTGCCAGCAGCATTGGGACAGGGTACACCGGGGAGCTGTTTTTT. Full variable domain (outside the CDR3, taken from reference TRBV7-7 and TRBJ2-2): GAGVSQSPRYKVTKRGQDVTLRCDPISSHATLYWYQQALGQGPEFLTYFNYEAQPDKSGLPSDRFSAERPEGSISTLTIQRTEQRDSAMYRCASSIGTGYTGELFFGEGSRLTVL.

This chain links TRBV7-9 with TRBJ1-1; no definite D call. With 5 bases removed from V and 0 bases from J, the gap between germline ends came to 7 bases. Germline CDR1 is SEHNR and CDR2 is FQNEAQ (reference sequence). CDR3 length: 13 residues. The CDR3 nucleotides are TGTGCCAGCAGCCTATCGGTGAACACTGAAGCTTTCTTT. Translation: CASSLSVNTEAFF.

In this sample, this clone turned up once. The chain is built from TRBV6-1 and TRBJ1-2, with TRBD1 matching over 9 bases. V trimming: 4 bases; J trimming: 6 bases; junction bases outside the gene matches: 6. The V gene's germline CDR1 is MNHNS and CDR2 SASEGT. The CDR3 covers 14 residues. For the CDR3, the DNA is TGTGCCAGCAGTGGATTAACAGGGGGCGATGGCTACACCTTC. It translates to CASSGLTGGDGYTF.

The chain uses TRBV4-2 and TRBJ2-5; 11 nucleotides line up with TRBD1. The germline gives CDR1 LGHNA, CDR2 YNFKEQ. The CDR3 length is 14 residues. J gave up 4 bases and V 4 bases, and 2 bases lay outside the gene matches. The CDR3 DNA follows: TGTGCCAGCAGCCTGGACAGGGGGCTAGAGACCCAGTACTTC. Protein product: CASSLDRGLETQYF.

This clone came up a few times. This rearrangement joins TRBV5-1 to TRBJ2-5, with TRBD1 matching over 7 bases. With V trimmed by 4 bases and J by 3 bases, 6 bases remained unmatched. Germline loops: CDR1 SGHRS, CDR2 YFSETQ. The CDR3 extends over 14 amino acids. Here the CDR3 reads CASSIGTVKETQYF. In nucleotides, the CDR3 is TGCGCCAGCAGCATTGGGACAGTGAAAGAGACCCAGTACTTC.

J is TRBJ2-5 and V is TRBV10-1; 13 bases are shared with TRBD2. This CDR3 spans 15 amino acids. Germline lookup yields CDR1 WNHNN and CDR2 SYGVQD (reference sequence). With V trimmed by 5 bases and J by 7 bases, 7 bases remained unmatched. CDR3 DNA sequence: TGCGCCAGCAGTCGGACTAGCGGGAGCGAGGGGACCCAGTACTTC. It specifies CASSRTSGSEGTQYF.

This clone was seen a few times. J is TRBJ1-4 and V is TRBV27; tentative D call: TRBD1 (5 bases). The CDR3 totals 14 residues. The germline V gene encodes CDR1 MNHEY and CDR2 SMNVEV (reference sequence). Trimming pared 6 bases from V and 0 bases from J, leaving 8 bases between. CDR3 sequence reads: CASRGTATNEKLFF. For the CDR3, the DNA is TGTGCCAGCAGGGGGACTGCAACTAATGAAAAACTGTTTTTT.

The genes are TRBV4-2 and TRBJ2-1; 7 bases match TRBD2. This CDR3 spans 18 amino acids. Germline assignment: CDR1 LGHNA and CDR2 YNFKEQ. Unmatched junction bases numbered 18, after V lost 3 bases and J lost 7 bases. CDR3 residues: CASSQLLGRTRGRNEQFF. The CDR3 DNA follows: TGTGCCAGCAGCCAGTTACTCGGTCGGACTAGGGGCAGAAATGAGCAGTTCTTC.

The rearrangement uses TRBV9 and TRBJ1-1; TRBD1 aligns across 11 bases. The CDR3 has 16 amino acids. CDR1 is SGDLS, CDR2 YYNGEE, per germline. With 4 bases clipped from V and 6 bases from J, the junction kept 11 bases outside the gene matches. The CDR3 DNA follows: TGTGCCAGCAGCCCCGGACGGGGACAGGGGGAATCTGAAGCTTTCTTT. Its protein product is CASSPGRGQGESEAFF. Combining the CDR3 with reference TRBV9 and TRBJ1-1 gives the whole variable domain DSGVTQTPKHLITATGQRVTLRCSPRSGDLSVYWYQQSLDQGLQFLIQYYNGEERAKGNILERFSAQQFPDLHSELNLSSLELGDSALYFCASSPGRGQGESEAFFGQGTRLTVV.

The chain combines TRBV9 with TRBJ2-7, with a weak D call TRBD2 (6 bases). The CDR3 loop spans 16 amino acids. The germline V gene has CDR1 SGDLS and CDR2 YYNGEE. Trimming pared 0 bases from V and 1 base from J, leaving 14 bases between. The CDR3 here is CASSVGGGGASYEQYF. The CDR3 DNA reads TGTGCCAGCAGCGTAGGCGGTGGCGGGGCTTCCTACGAGCAGTACTTC.

The V and J genes are TRBV5-1 and TRBJ1-4, with D perhaps TRBD1 (6 bases). V lost 5 bases and J lost 6, with 11 bases in between. The CDR3 runs 13 residues. CDR1 is SGHRS and CDR2 is YFSETQ in the germline V gene. In nucleotides, the CDR3 is TGCGCCAGCAGAAGGGACACCTATGAAAAACTGTTTTTT. Translated: CASRRDTYEKLFF.

The V gene is TRBV6-1, the J gene TRBJ1-6, with TRBD1 matching over 11 bases. Losses at the gene ends were 3 bases for V and 7 bases for J; bases not matched to a gene: 5. In germline, CDR1 is MNHNS, CDR2 SASEGT. The CDR3 runs to 16 residues. The CDR3 protein is CASSDPGQGENSPLHF. For the CDR3, the DNA is TGTGCCAGCAGTGATCCGGGACAGGGGGAAAATTCACCCCTCCACTTT.

This clone has a single count. The CDR3 DNA sequence: TGTGCCAGCAGTCAAGAGGGACAGTTAAACACTGAAGCTTTCTTT. Amino acid sequence: CASSQEGQLNTEAFF. The J gene is TRBJ1-1, the V gene TRBV2; 7 bases are a match to TRBD1. There are 15 residues in the CDR3. Losses at the gene ends were 5 bases for V and 2 bases for J; bases not matched to a gene: 8. The germline V gene encodes CDR1 SNHLY and CDR2 FYNNEI.

The chain employs TRBV6-1 and TRBJ1-5, with 9 bases fitting TRBD1. Germline loops: CDR1 MNHNS, CDR2 SASEGT. The V gene end was trimmed by 5 bases and the J gene end by 4 bases; junction bases not matched to a gene: 3. This CDR3 region has 14 residues. CDR3: CASSQDRGNQPQHF. The CDR3 DNA is TGTGCCAGCAGTCAAGACAGGGGGAATCAGCCCCAGCATTTT.